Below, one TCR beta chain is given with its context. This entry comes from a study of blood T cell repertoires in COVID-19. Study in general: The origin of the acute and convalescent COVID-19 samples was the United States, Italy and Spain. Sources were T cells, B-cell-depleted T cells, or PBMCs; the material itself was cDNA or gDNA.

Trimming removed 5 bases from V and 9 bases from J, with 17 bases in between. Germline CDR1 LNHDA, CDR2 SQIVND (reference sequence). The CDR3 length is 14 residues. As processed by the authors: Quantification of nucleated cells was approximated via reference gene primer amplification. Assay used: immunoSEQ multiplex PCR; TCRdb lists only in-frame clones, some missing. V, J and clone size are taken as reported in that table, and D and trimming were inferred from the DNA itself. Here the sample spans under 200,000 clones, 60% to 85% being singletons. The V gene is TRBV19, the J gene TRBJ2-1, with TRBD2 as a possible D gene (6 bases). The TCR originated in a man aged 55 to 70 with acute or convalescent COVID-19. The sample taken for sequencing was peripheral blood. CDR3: CASSGRELYSEQFF. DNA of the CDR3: TGTGCCAGTAGTGGCCGGGAGTTGTACTCTGAGCAGTTCTTC. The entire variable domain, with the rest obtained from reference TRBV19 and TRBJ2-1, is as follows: DGGITQSPKYLFRKEGQNVTLSCEQNLNHDAMYWYRQDPGQGLRLIYYSQIVNDFQKGDIAEGYSVSREKKESFPLTVTSAQKNPTAFYLCASSGRELYSEQFFGPGTRLTVL.